A selection of T cell receptor beta chains follows, all from one sample in a study of shared clonotypes between healthy human individuals. The data were produced by immunoSEQ multiplex PCR, yet TCRdb's version contains in-frame clones alone and is incomplete. Altogether roughly 570,000 clones are present, 98% being singletons, with the ten largest covering 0.3%. Material for sequencing was naive CD8+ T cells sorted from blood. All receptors come from a man aged 25-45 years in good health. Each CDR3 is given with its conserved first and last residue. D genes are given only for firm matches. Part of the rows lack a size; the others show once, few, many or a class for expanded clones.

V	length	J	D	size	CDR3	DNA
TRBV5-1	15	TRBJ2-5	.	.	CASSLPLLGEETQYF	TGCGCCAGCAGCTTGCCCCTTTTAGGGGAAGAGACCCAGTACTTC
TRBV6-1	14	TRBJ2-7	TRBD1	.	CASRRQGVEYEQYF	TGTGCCAGCAGGAGACAGGGGGTAGAATACGAGCAGTACTTC
TRBV30	14	TRBJ2-3	.	.	CAWSVLLSFDTQYF	TGTGCCTGGAGTGTACTGCTGTCGTTTGATACGCAGTATTTT
TRBV7-9	17	TRBJ2-3	.	once	CASSPTLKRGGTDTQYF	TGTGCCAGCAGCCCCACTCTCAAAAGAGGGGGCACAGATACGCAGTATTTT
TRBV7-6	14	TRBJ2-7	.	.	CASETPNGHYEQYF	TGTGCCAGTGAGACTCCGAACGGACACTACGAGCAGTACTTC
TRBV4-1	16	TRBJ1-1	TRBD1	once	CASSQTTGTLATEAFF	TGCGCCAGCAGCCAAACGACAGGGACGCTTGCCACTGAAGCTTTCTTT
TRBV2	14	TRBJ2-2	TRBD1	.	CARQGHSNTGELFF	TGTGCCAGACAGGGGCATTCGAACACCGGGGAGCTGTTTTTT
TRBV5-1	13	TRBJ2-7	TRBD1	.	CASSWGQSYEQYF	TGCGCCAGCAGCTGGGGACAGTCCTACGAGCAGTACTTC
TRBV15	16	TRBJ2-1	.	once	CATSRDGGMGYNEQFF	TGTGCCACCAGCAGAGATGGGGGAATGGGATACAATGAGCAGTTCTTC
TRBV6-1	15	TRBJ2-1	.	.	CASSEEAREYNEQFF	TGTGCCAGCAGTGAAGAGGCTCGGGAGTACAATGAGCAGTTCTTC
TRBV7-9	10	TRBJ1-1	.	once	CASRLTEAFF	TGTGCCAGCAGGCTCACTGAAGCTTTCTTT
TRBV7-8	14	TRBJ2-5	.	.	CASSLGVGKETQYF	TGTGCCAGCAGCTTAGGGGTCGGGAAAGAGACCCAGTACTTC
TRBV18	15	TRBJ2-7	.	.	CASSPEGRVLYEQYF	TGTGCCAGCTCACCAGAGGGCAGGGTATTGTACGAGCAGTACTTC
TRBV15	16	TRBJ2-7	TRBD1	.	CATSRGMTGADYEQYF	TGTGCCACCAGCAGAGGAATGACAGGGGCCGATTACGAGCAGTACTTC
TRBV5-6	14	TRBJ1-5	.	.	CASSPGHGNQPQHF	TGTGCCAGCAGCCCTGGGCACGGCAATCAGCCCCAGCATTTT
TRBV7-8	14	TRBJ2-1	.	.	CASSTGNINNEQFF	TGTGCCAGCAGCACCGGCAACATAAACAATGAGCAGTTCTTC
TRBV9	17	TRBJ2-3	TRBD2	.	CASSPGVVTSGTDTQYF	TGTGCCAGCAGCCCAGGTGTTGTAACTAGCGGCACAGATACGCAGTATTTT